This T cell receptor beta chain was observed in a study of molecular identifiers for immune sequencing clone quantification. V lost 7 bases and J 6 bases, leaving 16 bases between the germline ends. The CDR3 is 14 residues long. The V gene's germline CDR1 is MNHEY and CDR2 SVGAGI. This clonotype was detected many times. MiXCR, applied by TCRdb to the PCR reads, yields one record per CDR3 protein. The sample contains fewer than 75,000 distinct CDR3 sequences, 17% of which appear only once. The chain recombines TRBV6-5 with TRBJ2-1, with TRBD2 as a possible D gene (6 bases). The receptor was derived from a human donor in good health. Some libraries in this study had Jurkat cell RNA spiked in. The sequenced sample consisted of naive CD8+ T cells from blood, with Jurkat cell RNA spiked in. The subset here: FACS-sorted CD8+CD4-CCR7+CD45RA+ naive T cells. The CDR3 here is CASNPGTSGNEQFF. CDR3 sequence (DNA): TGTGCCAGCAACCCAGGGACTTCCGGCAATGAGCAGTTCTTC.